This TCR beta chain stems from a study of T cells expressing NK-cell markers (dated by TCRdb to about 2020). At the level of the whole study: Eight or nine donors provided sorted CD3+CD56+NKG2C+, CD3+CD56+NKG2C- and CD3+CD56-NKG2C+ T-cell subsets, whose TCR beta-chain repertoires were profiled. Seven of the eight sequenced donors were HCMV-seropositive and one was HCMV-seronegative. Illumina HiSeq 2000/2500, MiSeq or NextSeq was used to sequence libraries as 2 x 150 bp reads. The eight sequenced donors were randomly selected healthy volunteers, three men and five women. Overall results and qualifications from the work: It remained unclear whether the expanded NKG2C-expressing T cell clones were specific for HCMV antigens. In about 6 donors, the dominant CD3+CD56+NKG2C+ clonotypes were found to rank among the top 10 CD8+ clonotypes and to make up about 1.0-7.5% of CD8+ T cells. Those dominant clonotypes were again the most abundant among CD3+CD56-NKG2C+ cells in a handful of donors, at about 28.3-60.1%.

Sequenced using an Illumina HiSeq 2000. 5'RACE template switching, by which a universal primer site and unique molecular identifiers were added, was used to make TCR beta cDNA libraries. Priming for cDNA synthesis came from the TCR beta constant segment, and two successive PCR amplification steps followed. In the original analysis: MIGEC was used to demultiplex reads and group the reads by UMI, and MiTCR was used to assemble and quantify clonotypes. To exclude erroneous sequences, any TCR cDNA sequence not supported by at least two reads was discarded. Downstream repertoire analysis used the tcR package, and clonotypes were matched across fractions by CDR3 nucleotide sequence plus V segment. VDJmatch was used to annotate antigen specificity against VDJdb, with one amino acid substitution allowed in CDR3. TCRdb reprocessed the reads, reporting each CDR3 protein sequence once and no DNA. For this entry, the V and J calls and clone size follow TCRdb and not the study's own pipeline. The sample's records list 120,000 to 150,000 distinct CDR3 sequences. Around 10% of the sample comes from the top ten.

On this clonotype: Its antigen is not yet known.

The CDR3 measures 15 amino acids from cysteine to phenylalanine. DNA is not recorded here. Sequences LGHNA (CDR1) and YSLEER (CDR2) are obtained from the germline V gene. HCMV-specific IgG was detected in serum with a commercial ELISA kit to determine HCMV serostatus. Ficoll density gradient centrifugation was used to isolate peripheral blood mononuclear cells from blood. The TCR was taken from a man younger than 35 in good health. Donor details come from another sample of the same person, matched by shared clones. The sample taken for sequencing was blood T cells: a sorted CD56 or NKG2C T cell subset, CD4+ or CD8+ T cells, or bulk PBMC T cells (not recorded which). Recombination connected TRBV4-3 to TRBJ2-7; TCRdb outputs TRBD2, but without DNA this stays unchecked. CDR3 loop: CASSQEAGGRYEQYF.